Each of the 28 T cell receptor beta chains below was sequenced from the same sample in a study of T cell responses to AZD1222 COVID-19 vaccine. The method was immunoSEQ multiplex PCR; TCRdb's version includes in-frame clones alone and lacks a portion of them. In the table there are some 130,000 clones, 93% of which are singletons. The material sequenced was peripheral blood, taken on day 0 of AZD1222 vaccination. These receptors were collected from an adult in good health.

The rearrangement links TRBV7-9 to TRBJ1-1, with 8 bases matching TRBD1. This CDR3 comprises 18 residues. V was pared by 5 bases and J by 4 bases, with 18 bases of the junction left unmatched. Germline V gene data show CDR1 as SEHNR and CDR2 as FQNEAQ (reference sequence). Written as DNA, the CDR3 is TGTGCCAGCAGCCACACACCGGGACAGGTGGCGGGAGGCACTGAAGCTTTCTTT. As protein: CASSHTPGQVAGGTEAFF.

Here the CDR3 reads CASSIPPAAEGSEAFF. The CDR3 DNA sequence: TGTGCCAGTAGTATACCACCAGCGGCCGAGGGATCTGAAGCTTTCTTT. This chain uses TRBV19 with TRBJ1-1, with D unresolved. V lost 2 bases and J lost 6, with 19 bases in between. This CDR3 is built from 16 residues. The germline V gene has CDR1 LNHDA and CDR2 SQIVND (reference sequence).

V gene TRBV30 combines with J gene TRBJ2-2; the D is unclear. The CDR3 is made up of 17 amino acids. Trimming pared 4 bases from V and 0 bases from J, leaving 18 bases between. In germline, CDR1 is GTSNPN, CDR2 SVGIG (reference sequence). The CDR3 protein is CAWTDKWQDANTGELFF. The CDR3 DNA sequence: TGTGCCTGGACCGACAAGTGGCAGGACGCGAACACCGGGGAGCTGTTTTTT.

The chain recombines TRBV12-3 or TRBV12-4 with TRBJ2-1, with D uncertain. There are 13 residues in the CDR3. V lost 2 bases to trimming and J lost 9 bases, with 11 bases between them. In nucleotides, the CDR3 is TGTGCCAGCAGTTTAAGGGATTTAAGTGAGCAGTTCTTC. This encodes CASSLRDLSEQFF.

The chain combines TRBV4-1 with TRBJ1-3; D is undetermined. The germline V gene has CDR1 MGHRA and CDR2 YSYEKL. The CDR3 is 13 residues long. Deletions cut 0 bases from V and 4 bases from J, with 4 bases between. The CDR3 is CASSQDRGNTIYF. The CDR3 DNA follows: TGCGCCAGCAGCCAAGACAGGGGAAACACCATATATTTT.

The gene calls are TRBV6-6 and TRBJ1-2; D is uncertain. The germline V gene encodes CDR1 MNHNY and CDR2 SVGAGI (reference sequence). Trimming took 4 bases from V and 2 from J, leaving 2 bases between them. CDR3 length: 11 amino acids. CDR3 DNA: TGTGCCAGCAGTTCCAACTATGGCTACACCTTC. Amino acids: CASSSNYGYTF.

The V and J genes are TRBV15 and TRBJ2-4; D is unresolved. V was shortened by 3 bases and J by 0 bases, with 15 bases between the two germline ends. The CDR3 length is 17 residues. Per the germline V gene, CDR1 is LNHNV and CDR2 is YYDKDF (reference sequence). Here the CDR3 DNA reads TGTGCCACCAGCAGGACCGGACGTCTCCTAGCCAAAAACATTCAGTACTTC. It codes for CATSRTGRLLAKNIQYF.

This sequence joins TRBV6-5 and TRBJ2-7; TRBD2 matches 7 bases. Germline V gene lookup returns CDR1 MNHEY and CDR2 SVGAGI. The CDR3 runs 13 residues. V shed 7 bases and J 2 bases; nucleotides not matched to a gene: 5. In DNA, the CDR3 is TGTGCCAGCACGGGGAGGGGCCCCTACGAGCAGTACTTC. Translating gives CASTGRGPYEQYF.

CDR3 DNA sequence: TGTGCCAGCAGCCAGTACTGGGAGAGAGATACGCAGTATTTT. This sequence encodes CASSQYWERDTQYF. The V call is TRBV14, the J call TRBJ2-3; possibly TRBD2 for D (5 bases). Germline-derived CDR1 and CDR2 are SGHDN and FVKESK. The CDR3 sequence is 14 residues long. The V and J ends lost 3 bases and 5 bases respectively, with 12 bases between them.

The chain combines TRBV15 with TRBJ1-4, with 10 bases aligning to TRBD1. The germline CDR1 and CDR2 sequences are LNHNV and YYDKDF (reference sequence). J gave up 7 bases and V 1 base, and 3 bases lay outside the gene matches. The CDR3 is 15 amino acids. The CDR3 here is CATSRVTGGLEKLFF. CDR3 DNA: TGTGCCACCAGCAGAGTGACAGGGGGCCTTGAAAAACTGTTTTTT.

V is TRBV11-2 and J is TRBJ2-3; D possibly corresponds to TRBD1 (6 bases). The CDR3 extends over 15 amino acids. Trimming pared 3 bases from V and 1 base from J, leaving 11 bases between. The germline V gene encodes CDR1 SGHAT and CDR2 FQNNGV. CDR3 region: CASSFRDTRTDTQYF. DNA for the CDR3: TGTGCCAGCAGCTTCCGGGACACTCGCACAGATACGCAGTATTTT.

The gene calls are TRBV2 and TRBJ1-4, with 7 bases identical to TRBD1. Germline assignment: CDR1 SNHLY and CDR2 FYNNEI. The V segment lost 4 bases and the J segment 4 bases; nucleotides outside the gene matches: 6. The CDR3 is 15 amino acids. The chain's CDR3 is CASSGLGQSNEKLFF. Here the CDR3 DNA reads TGTGCCAGCAGTGGCTTGGGACAGAGTAATGAAAAACTGTTTTTT.

This clone showed up just once. The rearrangement uses TRBV12-3 or TRBV12-4 and TRBJ1-1; D not resolved. V shed 8 bases and J shed 1 base, with 11 bases lying between them. This CDR3 spans 13 amino acids. CDR3 sequence (DNA): TGTGCCAGCCGTGAGCAGCCGAACACTGAAGCTTTCTTT. This encodes CASREQPNTEAFF.

The V gene is TRBV5-1, the J gene TRBJ1-2, with TRBD1 as a possible D gene (6 bases). This CDR3 spans 14 amino acids. Trimming took off 4 bases at V and 0 bases at J, with 10 bases between the two ends. The germline V gene has CDR1 SGHRS and CDR2 YFSETQ. DNA for the CDR3: TGCGCCAGCAGCGTCGGACAGTCTAACTATGGCTACACCTTC. Its translation: CASSVGQSNYGYTF. Full variable domain (outside the CDR3, taken from reference TRBV5-1 and TRBJ1-2): KAGVTQTPRYLIKTRGQQVTLSCSPISGHRSVSWYQQTPGQGLQFLFEYFSETQRNKGNFPGRFSGRQFSNSRSEMNVSTLELGDSALYLCASSVGQSNYGYTFGSGTRLTVV.

The chain carries TRBV5-1 and TRBJ1-2; 11 bases line up with TRBD1. This CDR3 has 13 residues. V shed 4 bases, J shed 10 bases, and the junction held 6 bases outside the gene matches. CDR1 and CDR2 (germline): SGHRS, YFSETQ. CDR3 loop: CASSIGQGAFYTF. In DNA, the CDR3 is TGCGCCAGCAGCATTGGACAGGGGGCATTCTACACCTTC.

The J gene is TRBJ1-1, the V gene TRBV12-3 or TRBV12-4; D unresolved. Trimming cost V 3 bases and J 9 bases, with 14 bases left between them. The CDR3 extends over 13 amino acids. The CDR3 DNA reads TGTGCCAGCAGTTTCCGGCTAAGGACTCAAGCTTTCTTT. Translated: CASSFRLRTQAFF.

This rearrangement joins TRBV10-3 to TRBJ2-5; D possibly matches TRBD1 or TRBD2 (6 bases each). This CDR3 comprises 16 residues. The ends were cut back, 0 bases at V and 4 bases at J, with 15 bases in the middle. CDR1 and CDR2 (germline): ENHRY, SYGVKD. The CDR3 here is CAISESRGARGETQYF. CDR3 DNA sequence: TGTGCCATCAGTGAGTCGAGGGGGGCACGGGGAGAGACCCAGTACTTC.

The chain employs TRBV5-1 and TRBJ2-7, with no clear D. Germline CDR1 reads SGHRS; CDR2 reads YFSETQ. The CDR3 loop spans 15 amino acids. V was clipped by 4 bases and J by 0 bases, with 14 bases between them. The CDR3 spells CASSVTALRSYEQYF. CDR3 nucleotides: TGCGCCAGCAGCGTCACAGCACTACGCTCCTACGAGCAGTACTTC.

The chain is built from TRBV2 and TRBJ1-2, with D possibly being TRBD1 (6 bases). This CDR3 spans 16 amino acids. V lost 7 bases and J lost 4, with 22 bases in between. Per germline, CDR1 SNHLY and CDR2 FYNNEI. CDR3 loop: CASTSRGVVLSYGYTF. The CDR3 region has the DNA TGTGCCAGCACCTCTAGGGGGGTTGTATTGAGCTATGGCTACACCTTC.

The chain recombines TRBV9 with TRBJ1-1; D uncertain. CDR1 and CDR2 (germline): SGDLS, YYNGEE. Trimming took off 0 bases at V and 4 bases at J, with 13 bases between the two ends. The CDR3 extends over 15 amino acids. The CDR3 region is CASSVGLGRATEAFF. The CDR3 DNA follows: TGTGCCAGCAGCGTAGGCCTGGGGAGGGCCACTGAAGCTTTCTTT.

The rearrangement links TRBV10-2 to TRBJ1-5, with D hard to call. Deletions cut 0 bases from V and 1 base from J, with 4 bases between. The CDR3 has 14 residues. From germline, CDR1 is WSHSY and CDR2 SAAADI. The CDR3 loop reads CASSESVSNQPQHF. In DNA, the CDR3 is TGCGCCAGCAGTGAGTCGGTGAGCAATCAGCCCCAGCATTTT.

The chain recombines TRBV7-9 with TRBJ2-3; no clear D. The CDR3 has 14 residues. From germline, CDR1 is SEHNR and CDR2 FQNEAQ (reference sequence). V dropped 2 bases and J dropped 3 bases, with 9 bases sitting between them. CDR3 bases: TGTGCCAGCAGCTTAACCCAACGAACAGATACGCAGTATTTT. Translated, it gives CASSLTQRTDTQYF.

The sample holds one count of this clone. CDR3 residues: CASSVRAGGLGGELFF. CDR3 in DNA: TGTGCCAGCAGCGTGAGAGCGGGGGGGCTTGGCGGGGAGCTGTTTTTT. The rearrangement joins TRBV9 to TRBJ2-2, with 10 bases that match TRBD2. V shed 2 bases and J 7 bases; nucleotides not matched to a gene: 8. The V gene's germline CDR1 is SGDLS and CDR2 YYNGEE. The CDR3 loop spans 16 amino acids.

V and J are TRBV6-5 and TRBJ1-1; D not certain. Germline-derived CDR1 and CDR2 are MNHEY and SVGAGI. The CDR3 consists of 13 residues. The CDR3 DNA reads TGTGCGATCCGTGGGCCGAACGAGGAGGAAGCTTTCTTT. The encoded protein is CAIRGPNEEEAFF.

The chain joins TRBV7-8 to TRBJ1-2, with D possibly matching TRBD1 (5 bases). V was cut by 5 bases and J by 2 bases, with 9 bases left in between. Germline V lookup: CDR1 SGHVS, CDR2 FQNEAQ. The CDR3 length is 13 residues. In DNA, the CDR3 is TGTGCCAGCAGCCCTGACAGCAACTATGGCTACACCTTC. Protein: CASSPDSNYGYTF.

This sequence joins TRBV19 and TRBJ1-6, with 7 nucleotides matching TRBD1. This CDR3 has 18 amino acids. Per the germline V gene, CDR1 is LNHDA and CDR2 is SQIVND (reference sequence). Trimming removed 9 bases from V and 0 bases from J; junction bases left unmatched: 14. CDR3 region: CASRGLAGRSSYNSPLHF. In nucleotides, the CDR3 is TGTGCCAGCAGGGGGTTGGCAGGCCGGAGCTCCTATAATTCACCCCTCCACTTT.

The sample holds one count of this clone. V gene TRBV5-6 combines with J gene TRBJ1-2; D ambiguous. This CDR3 contains 16 residues. V was cut by 3 bases and J by 6 bases, with 21 bases left in between. Germline CDR1 SGHDT, CDR2 YYEEEE. The CDR3, as DNA: TGTGCCAGCAGCTCGTGGCTTACAGCCCCAAGGGATGGCTACACCTTC. This encodes CASSSWLTAPRDGYTF.

The V call is TRBV7-8, the J call TRBJ1-5, with D uncertain. This CDR3 has 15 residues. V lost 1 base and J 2 bases, leaving 9 bases between the germline ends. The V gene's germline CDR1 is SGHVS and CDR2 FQNEAQ. In nucleotides, the CDR3 is TGTGCCAGCAGCTTAGTACTGGGCGGCAATCAGCCCCAGCATTTT. Translating gives CASSLVLGGNQPQHF.